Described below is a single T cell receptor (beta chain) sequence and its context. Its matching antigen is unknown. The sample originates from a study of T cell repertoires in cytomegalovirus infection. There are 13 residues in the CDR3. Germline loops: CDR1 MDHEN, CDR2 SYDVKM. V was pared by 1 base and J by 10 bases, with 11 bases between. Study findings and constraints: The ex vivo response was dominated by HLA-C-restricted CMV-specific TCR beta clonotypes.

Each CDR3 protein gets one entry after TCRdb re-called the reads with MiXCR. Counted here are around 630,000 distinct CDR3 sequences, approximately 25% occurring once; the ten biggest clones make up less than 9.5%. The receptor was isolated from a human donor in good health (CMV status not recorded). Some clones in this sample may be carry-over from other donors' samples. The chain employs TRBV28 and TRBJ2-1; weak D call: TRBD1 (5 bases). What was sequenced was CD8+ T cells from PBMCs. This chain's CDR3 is CASSLLTAKEQFF. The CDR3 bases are TGTGCCAGCAGTTTATTGACAGCCAAGGAGCAGTTCTTC.